This entry is about one TCR beta chain. Its specificity is not known. CD4+ cells were split into CD45RA+ naive and CD45RA-negative memory subsets. These data belong to a study of shared clonotypes between healthy human individuals. The study, taken as a whole, reports: Rarefaction analysis demonstrated incomplete sorted-subset sequencing notwithstanding large depth. The sharing of 4.5% to 5% of naive CD4 clonotypes was seen across a handful of donors.

Trimming took 0 bases from V and 0 from J, leaving 6 bases between them. Germline CDR1 is SGHRS and CDR2 is YFSETQ. The CDR3 has 14 amino acids. The assay used deep level. Profiled with immunoSEQ multiplex PCR; TCRdb holds only in-frame clones, not every one. The repertoire holds about 520,000 clones, with about 96% as singletons. The sequencing input was naive CD4+ T cells sorted from blood. Subset in this sample: CD45RA+ positively selected. J is TRBJ1-1 and V is TRBV5-1; D is uncertain. This sequence originates from a woman between 25 and 40 years old in good health. The CDR3 spells CASSLGSMNTEAFF. CDR3 nucleotide sequence: TGCGCCAGCAGCTTGGGTAGCATGAACACTGAAGCTTTCTTT.